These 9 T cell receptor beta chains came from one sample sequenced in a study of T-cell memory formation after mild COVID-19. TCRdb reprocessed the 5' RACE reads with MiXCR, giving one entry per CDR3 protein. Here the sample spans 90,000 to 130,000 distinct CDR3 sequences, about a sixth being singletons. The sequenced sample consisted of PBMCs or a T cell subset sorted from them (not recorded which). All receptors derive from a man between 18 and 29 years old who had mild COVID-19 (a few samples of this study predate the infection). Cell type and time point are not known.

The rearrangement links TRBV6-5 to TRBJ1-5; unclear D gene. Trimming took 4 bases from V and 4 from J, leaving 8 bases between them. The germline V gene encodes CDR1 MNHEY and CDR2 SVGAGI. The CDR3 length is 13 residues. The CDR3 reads CASSLRANQPQHF. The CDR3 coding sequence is TGTGCCAGCAGTTTGAGGGCTAATCAGCCCCAGCATTTT.

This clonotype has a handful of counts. The CDR3 sequence: CASSVGQGMNTEAFF. The CDR3 coding sequence is TGTGCCAGCAGCGTAGGTCAAGGAATGAACACTGAAGCTTTCTTT. The J gene is TRBJ1-1, the V gene TRBV9; no clear D. The CDR3 spans 15 residues. Germline CDR1 is SGDLS and CDR2 is YYNGEE. The germline V and J ends were trimmed by 0 bases and 0 bases, with 9 bases remaining between them.

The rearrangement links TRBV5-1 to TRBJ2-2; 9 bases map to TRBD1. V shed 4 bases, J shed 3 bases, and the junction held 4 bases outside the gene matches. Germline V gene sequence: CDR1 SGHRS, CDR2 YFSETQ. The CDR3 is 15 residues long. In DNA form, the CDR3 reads TGCGCCAGCAGCGAGACAGGGGGAGACACCGGGGAGCTGTTTTTT. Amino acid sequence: CASSETGGDTGELFF.

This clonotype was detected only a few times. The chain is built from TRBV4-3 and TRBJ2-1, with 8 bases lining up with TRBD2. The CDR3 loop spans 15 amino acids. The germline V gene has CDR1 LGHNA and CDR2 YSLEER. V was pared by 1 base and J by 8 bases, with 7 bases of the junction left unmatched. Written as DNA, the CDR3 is TGCGCCAGCAGCCAAGTCGGGAGGGGGGTCGATGAGCAGTTCTTC. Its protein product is CASSQVGRGVDEQFF.

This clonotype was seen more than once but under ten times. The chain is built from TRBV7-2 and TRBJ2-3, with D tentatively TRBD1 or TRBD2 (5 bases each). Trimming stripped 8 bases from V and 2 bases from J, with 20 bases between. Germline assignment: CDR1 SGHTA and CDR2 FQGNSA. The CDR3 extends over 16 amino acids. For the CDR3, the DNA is TGTGCCAGCGGGGAATTTACGGGGCCCCCCACAGATACGCAGTATTTT. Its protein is CASGEFTGPPTDTQYF.

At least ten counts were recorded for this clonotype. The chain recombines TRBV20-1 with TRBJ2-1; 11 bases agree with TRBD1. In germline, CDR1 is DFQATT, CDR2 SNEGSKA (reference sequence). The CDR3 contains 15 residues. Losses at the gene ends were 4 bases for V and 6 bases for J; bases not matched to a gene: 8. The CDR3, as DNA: TGCAGTGCTACAACCGGGACAGGGGGTTCCAATGAGCAGTTCTTC. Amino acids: CSATTGTGGSNEQFF.

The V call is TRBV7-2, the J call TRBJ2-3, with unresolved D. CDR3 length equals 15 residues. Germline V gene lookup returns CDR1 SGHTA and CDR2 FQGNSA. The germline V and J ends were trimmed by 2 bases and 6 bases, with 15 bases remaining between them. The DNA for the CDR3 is TGTGCCAGCAGCTTACAGCCCGAGCATGGGGATACGCAGTATTTT. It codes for CASSLQPEHGDTQYF.

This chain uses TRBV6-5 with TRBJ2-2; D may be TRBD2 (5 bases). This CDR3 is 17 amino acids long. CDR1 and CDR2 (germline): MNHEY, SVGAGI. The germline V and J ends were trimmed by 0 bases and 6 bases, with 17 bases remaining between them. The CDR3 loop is CASSYSFGLDTSGELFF. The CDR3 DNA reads TGTGCCAGCAGTTACTCGTTTGGACTGGATACATCCGGGGAGCTGTTTTTT.

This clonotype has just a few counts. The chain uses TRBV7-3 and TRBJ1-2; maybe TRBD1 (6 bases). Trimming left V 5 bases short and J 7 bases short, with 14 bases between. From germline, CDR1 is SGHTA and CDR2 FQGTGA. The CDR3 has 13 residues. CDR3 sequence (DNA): TGTGCCAGCAGCAACGGGGACAACGGTGGCTACACCTTC. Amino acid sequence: CASSNGDNGGYTF.